This T cell receptor beta chain appears in the sequencing data of a study of blood T cells in healthy people across ages. Study-wide results and caveats: Diversity figures based on one million T cells were deemed too low.

A sample-barcoded 5' primer and a J-beta primer mix were used in a second PCR of roughly 6 to 11 cycles. TCRdb re-called the 5' RACE reads with MiXCR, one entry per CDR3 protein. The profile shows 700,000 or so distinct CDR3 sequences, 22% of them singletons. Unmatched junction bases numbered 6, after V lost 5 bases and J lost 3 bases. CDR1 is KGHDR and CDR2 is SFDVKD in the germline V gene. The CDR3 runs 15 residues. Notes on this clonotype: Its specificity is not known.

The chain has TRBV24-1 and TRBJ2-5; 9 bases are shared with TRBD2. The source of this sequence is a man aged 65-85 years in good health. The sequencing sample was made of blood. The CDR3 protein is CATSVLAGAEETQYF. In DNA form, the CDR3 reads TGTGCCACCAGTGTTTTAGCGGGGGCAGAAGAGACCCAGTACTTC.